This T cell receptor (beta chain) was identified during a study of blood T cell repertoires in COVID-19. The wider study: PBMCs, B-cell-depleted T cells, or T cells provided the cDNA or gDNA that made up the material.

Categorization into cohorts depended on clinical history that participants reported. From germline, CDR1 is MDHEN and CDR2 SYDVKM. With 4 bases removed from V and 4 bases from J, the gap between germline ends came to 10 bases. The length of the CDR3 is 13 residues. Study processing details: Scientists estimated how many nucleated cells there were by amplifying reference gene primers. The data were produced by immunoSEQ multiplex PCR, yet TCRdb's version contains in-frame clones alone and is incomplete. V, J and clone size were drawn from that table, and D and trimming were deduced from the DNA. Seen here are fewer than 400,000 clones, 75% to 90% observed once, and the top ten hold roughly 2%.

The chain employs TRBV28 and TRBJ1-2, with D hard to call. This TCR came from a man aged 25 to 40 who had recovered from COVID-19. The sequencing input was PBMCs or T cells enriched from blood (not recorded which). CDR3 in DNA: TGTGCCAGCAGTTCAACAGAGAGCTATGGCTACACCTTC. Protein sequence: CASSSTESYGYTF.